This T cell receptor (beta chain) was sequenced for a study of CD8+ T cells in alopecia areata. Indicated treatment: oral pan-JAK inhibitor, 5-10 mg twice daily. Cell sorting on a FACSAria was used to separate CD4+ and CD8+ T cells from the PBMCs. The V end was cut by 5 bases, the J end by 4 bases, with 14 bases between. The CDR3 is 14 amino acids. Germline CDR1 reads MNHEY; CDR2 reads SVGAGI. After isolation, RNA underwent reverse transcription to generate cDNA as the sequencing template. The protocol was immunoSEQ multiplex PCR, while the TCRdb copy is restricted to in-frame clones and leaves out a portion. The sample lists some 120,000 clones, under 65% seen once, with 5.7% in the top ten.

The sequences come from CD4+ T cells sorted from blood, collected at week 4, from a patient treated with tofacitinib. The receptor's source is a human donor with alopecia areata. The V call is TRBV6-5, the J call TRBJ1-2; D unresolved. In DNA, the CDR3 is TGTGCCAGCAGTCCCGGGGAGCGAGCCTATGGCTACACCTTC. This translates into CASSPGERAYGYTF.